This T cell receptor beta chain was recorded in a study of blood T cells in healthy people across ages. A sample-barcoded 5' primer and a J-beta primer mix were used in a second PCR of about 7 to 12 cycles. TCRdb re-analysed the 5' RACE reads in MiXCR, keeping a single row per CDR3 protein. The sample consists of 550,000 to 800,000 distinct CDR3 sequences, 32% of them appearing once. General observations from the study: TCR beta diversity correlated strongly with naive T cell percentage. From one million sequenced T cells, diversity estimates were lower bounds.

The sample holds a few counts of this clonotype. The antigen is not known. Sequencing was performed on blood. This TCR was sampled from an elderly woman in good health.

The CDR3 bases are TGTGCCAGCAGTCCCGGGCCGAGCTCTGGAAACACCATATATTTT. It codes for CASSPGPSSGNTIYF. V gene TRBV6-2 or TRBV6-3 combines with J gene TRBJ1-3; D is ambiguous. This CDR3 is built from 15 residues. Trimming left V 5 bases short and J 0 bases short, with 11 bases between. The V gene's germline CDR1 is MNHEY and CDR2 SVGEGT.